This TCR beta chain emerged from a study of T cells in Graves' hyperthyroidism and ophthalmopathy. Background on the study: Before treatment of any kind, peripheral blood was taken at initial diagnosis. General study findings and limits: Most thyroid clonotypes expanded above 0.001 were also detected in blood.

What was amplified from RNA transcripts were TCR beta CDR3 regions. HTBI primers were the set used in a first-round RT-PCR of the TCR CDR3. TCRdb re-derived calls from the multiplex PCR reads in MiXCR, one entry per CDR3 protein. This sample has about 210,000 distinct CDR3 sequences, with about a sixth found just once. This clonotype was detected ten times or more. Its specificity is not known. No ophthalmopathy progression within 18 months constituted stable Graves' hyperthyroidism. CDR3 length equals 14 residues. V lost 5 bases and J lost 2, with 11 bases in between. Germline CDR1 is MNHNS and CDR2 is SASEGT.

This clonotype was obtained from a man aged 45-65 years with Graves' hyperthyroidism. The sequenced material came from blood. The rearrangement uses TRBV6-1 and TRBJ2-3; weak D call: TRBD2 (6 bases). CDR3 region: CASSLKRATDTQYF. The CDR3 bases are TGTGCCAGCAGTTTAAAGCGGGCCACAGATACGCAGTATTTT.